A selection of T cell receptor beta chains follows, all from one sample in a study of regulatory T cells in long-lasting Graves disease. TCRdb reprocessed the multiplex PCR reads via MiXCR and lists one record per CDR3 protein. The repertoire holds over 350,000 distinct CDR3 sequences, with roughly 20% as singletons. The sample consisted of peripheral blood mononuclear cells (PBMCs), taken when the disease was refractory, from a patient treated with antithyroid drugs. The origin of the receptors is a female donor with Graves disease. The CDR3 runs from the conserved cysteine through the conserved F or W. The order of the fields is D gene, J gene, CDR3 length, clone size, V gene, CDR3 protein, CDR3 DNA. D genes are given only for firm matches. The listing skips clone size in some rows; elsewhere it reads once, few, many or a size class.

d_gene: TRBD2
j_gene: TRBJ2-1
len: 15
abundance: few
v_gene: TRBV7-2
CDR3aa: CASSLGLAGNGEQFF
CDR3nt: TGTGCCAGCAGCTTGGGACTAGCGGGAAATGGTGAGCAGTTCTTC

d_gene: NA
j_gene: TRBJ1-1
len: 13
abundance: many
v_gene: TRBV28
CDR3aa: CASSTTVNTEAFF
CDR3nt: TGTGCCAGCAGTACCACAGTGAACACTGAAGCTTTCTTT

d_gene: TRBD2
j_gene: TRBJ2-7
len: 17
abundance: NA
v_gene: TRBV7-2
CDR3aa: CASSLAPTSGSSYEQYF
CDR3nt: TGTGCCAGCAGCTTAGCCCCGACTAGCGGTAGCTCCTACGAGCAGTACTTC

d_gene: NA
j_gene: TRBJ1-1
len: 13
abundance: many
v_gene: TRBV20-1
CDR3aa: CSARGGGNTEAFF
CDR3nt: TGCAGTGCTAGAGGCGGGGGGAACACTGAAGCTTTCTTT

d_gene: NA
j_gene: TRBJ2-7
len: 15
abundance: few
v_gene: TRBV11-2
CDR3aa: CASSPPGTFDYEQYF
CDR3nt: TGTGCCAGCAGCCCACCCGGGACTTTTGACTACGAGCAGTACTTC

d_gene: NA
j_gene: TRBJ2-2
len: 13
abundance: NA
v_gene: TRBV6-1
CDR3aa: CATKQGSTGELFF
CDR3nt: TGTGCCACCAAACAGGGTAGCACCGGGGAGCTGTTTTTT

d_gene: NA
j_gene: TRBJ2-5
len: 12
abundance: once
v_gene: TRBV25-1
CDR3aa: CASSYSAETQYF
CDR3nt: TGTGCCAGCAGCTACTCAGCGGAGACCCAGTACTTC

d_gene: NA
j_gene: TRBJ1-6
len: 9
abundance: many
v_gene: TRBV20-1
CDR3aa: CSASSPLHF
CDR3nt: TGCAGTGCTAGTTCACCCCTCCACTTT

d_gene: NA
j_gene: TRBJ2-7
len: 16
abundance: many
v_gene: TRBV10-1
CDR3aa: CASPIRDYRGLGEQYF
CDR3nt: TGCGCCAGCCCCATTCGGGATTATCGGGGCTTGGGGGAGCAGTACTTC

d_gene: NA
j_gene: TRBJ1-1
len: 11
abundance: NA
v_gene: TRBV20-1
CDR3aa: CSARLRTEAFF
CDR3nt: TGCAGTGCTAGACTGAGAACTGAAGCTTTCTTT

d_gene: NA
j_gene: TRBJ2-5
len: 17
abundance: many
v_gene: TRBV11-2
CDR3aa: CASSPGPSEVHQETQYF
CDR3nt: TGTGCCAGCAGCCCAGGCCCTTCGGAGGTACATCAAGAGACCCAGTACTTC

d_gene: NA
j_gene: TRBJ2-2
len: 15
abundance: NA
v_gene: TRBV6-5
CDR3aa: CASSYSVENTGELFF
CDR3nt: TGTGCCAGCAGTTACTCGGTGGAGAACACCGGGGAGCTGTTTTTT

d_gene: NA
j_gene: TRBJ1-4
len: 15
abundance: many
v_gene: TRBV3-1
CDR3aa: CASSPPVGTNEKLFF
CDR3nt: TGTGCCAGCAGCCCACCGGTGGGGACTAATGAAAAACTGTTTTTT

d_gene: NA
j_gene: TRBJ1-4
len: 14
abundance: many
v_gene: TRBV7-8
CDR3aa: CASSLEGESEKLFF
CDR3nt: TGTGCCAGCAGCTTAGAGGGAGAGTCTGAAAAACTGTTTTTT

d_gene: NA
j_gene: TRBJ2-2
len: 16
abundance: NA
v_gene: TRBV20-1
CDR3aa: CSARDQGRANTGELFF
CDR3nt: TGCAGTGCTAGAGATCAGGGCAGGGCGAACACCGGGGAGCTGTTTTTT

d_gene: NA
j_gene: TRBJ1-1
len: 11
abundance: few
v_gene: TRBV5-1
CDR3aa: CASRLDTEAFF
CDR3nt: TGCGCCAGTAGACTGGACACTGAAGCTTTCTTT

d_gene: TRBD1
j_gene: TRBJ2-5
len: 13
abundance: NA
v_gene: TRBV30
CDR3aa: CAWSGTGKETQYF
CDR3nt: TGTGCCTGGAGTGGGACAGGTAAAGAGACCCAGTACTTC

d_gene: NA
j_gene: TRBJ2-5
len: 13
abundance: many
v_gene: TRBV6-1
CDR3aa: CASRDQGEVTQYF
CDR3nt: TGTGCCAGCAGAGACCAGGGAGAGGTAACCCAGTACTTC

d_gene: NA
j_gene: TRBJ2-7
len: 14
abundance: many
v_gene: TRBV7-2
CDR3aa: CASSLVSQGYEQYF
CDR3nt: TGTGCCAGCAGCTTAGTATCCCAGGGCTACGAGCAGTACTTC

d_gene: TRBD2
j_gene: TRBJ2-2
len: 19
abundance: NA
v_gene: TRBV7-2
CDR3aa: CASSLVLGMGSGSSGELFF
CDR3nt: TGTGCCAGCAGCTTAGTCCTGGGTATGGGAAGCGGGAGTTCTGGGGAGCTGTTTTTT

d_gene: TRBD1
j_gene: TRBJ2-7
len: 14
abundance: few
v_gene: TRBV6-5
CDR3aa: CASSLPRTGGEQYF
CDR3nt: TGTGCCAGCAGTTTGCCCCGGACAGGGGGCGAGCAGTACTTC

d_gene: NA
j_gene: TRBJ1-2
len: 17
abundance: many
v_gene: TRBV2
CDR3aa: CASSGQTGTDTNYGYTF
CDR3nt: TGTGCCAGCAGCGGACAGACCGGGACCGACACTAACTATGGCTACACCTTC

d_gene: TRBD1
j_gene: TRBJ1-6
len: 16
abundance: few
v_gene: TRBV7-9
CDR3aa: CASSPRTGGRDSPLHF
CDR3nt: TGTGCCAGCAGCCCCCGGACAGGGGGCAGGGATTCACCCCTCCACTTT

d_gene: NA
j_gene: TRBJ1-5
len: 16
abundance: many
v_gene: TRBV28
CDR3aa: CASSYTNRQSNQPQHF
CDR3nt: TGTGCCAGCAGTTATACTAACCGACAGTCCAATCAGCCCCAGCATTTT

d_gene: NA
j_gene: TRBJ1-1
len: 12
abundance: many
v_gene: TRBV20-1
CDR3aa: CSARGPNTEAFF
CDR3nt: TGCAGTGCTAGAGGGCCGAACACTGAAGCTTTCTTT

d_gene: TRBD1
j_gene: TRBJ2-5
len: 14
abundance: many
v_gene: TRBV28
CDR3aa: CASREAGGQETQYF
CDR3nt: TGTGCCAGCAGGGAAGCAGGGGGCCAAGAGACCCAGTACTTC

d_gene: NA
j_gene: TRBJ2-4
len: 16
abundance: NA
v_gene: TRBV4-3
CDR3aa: CASSQDIGLAKNIQYF
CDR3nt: TGCGCCAGCAGCCAAGATATAGGATTAGCCAAAAACATTCAGTACTTC

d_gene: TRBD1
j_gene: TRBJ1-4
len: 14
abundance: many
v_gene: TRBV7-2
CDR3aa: CASSRDRVGEKLFF
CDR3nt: TGTGCCAGCAGCAGGGACAGGGTCGGGGAAAAACTGTTTTTT

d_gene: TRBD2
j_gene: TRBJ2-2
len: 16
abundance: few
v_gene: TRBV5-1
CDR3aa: CASSLSRGSGTGELFF
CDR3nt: TGCGCCAGCAGCTTGTCTCGCGGGAGTGGTACCGGGGAGCTGTTTTTT

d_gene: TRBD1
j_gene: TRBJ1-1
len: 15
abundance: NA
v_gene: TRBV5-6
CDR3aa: CASSFLTGGRTEAFF
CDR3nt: TGTGCCAGCAGCTTCCTTACAGGGGGACGAACTGAAGCTTTCTTT

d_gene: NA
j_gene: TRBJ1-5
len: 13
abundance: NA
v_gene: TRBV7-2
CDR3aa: CASSLYTNQPQHF
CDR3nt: TGTGCCAGCAGCTTATACACCAATCAGCCCCAGCATTTT

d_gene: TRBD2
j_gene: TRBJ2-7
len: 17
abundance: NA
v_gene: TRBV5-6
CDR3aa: CASSRPVGLAGDNEQYF
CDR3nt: TGTGCCAGCAGCCGACCCGTTGGACTAGCGGGGGACAACGAGCAGTACTTC

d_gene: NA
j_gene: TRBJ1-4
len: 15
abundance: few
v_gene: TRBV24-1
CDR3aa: CATSEVGPRGEKLFF
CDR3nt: TGTGCCACCAGTGAAGTTGGACCCCGCGGAGAAAAACTGTTTTTT

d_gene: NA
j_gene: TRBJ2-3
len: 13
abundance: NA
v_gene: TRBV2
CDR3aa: CASTWDITDTQYF
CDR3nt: TGTGCCAGCACCTGGGACATCACAGATACGCAGTATTTT

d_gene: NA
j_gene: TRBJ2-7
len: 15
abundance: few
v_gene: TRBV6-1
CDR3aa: CASSPKWRSNYEQYF
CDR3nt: TGTGCCAGCAGCCCCAAATGGAGATCAAACTACGAGCAGTACTTC